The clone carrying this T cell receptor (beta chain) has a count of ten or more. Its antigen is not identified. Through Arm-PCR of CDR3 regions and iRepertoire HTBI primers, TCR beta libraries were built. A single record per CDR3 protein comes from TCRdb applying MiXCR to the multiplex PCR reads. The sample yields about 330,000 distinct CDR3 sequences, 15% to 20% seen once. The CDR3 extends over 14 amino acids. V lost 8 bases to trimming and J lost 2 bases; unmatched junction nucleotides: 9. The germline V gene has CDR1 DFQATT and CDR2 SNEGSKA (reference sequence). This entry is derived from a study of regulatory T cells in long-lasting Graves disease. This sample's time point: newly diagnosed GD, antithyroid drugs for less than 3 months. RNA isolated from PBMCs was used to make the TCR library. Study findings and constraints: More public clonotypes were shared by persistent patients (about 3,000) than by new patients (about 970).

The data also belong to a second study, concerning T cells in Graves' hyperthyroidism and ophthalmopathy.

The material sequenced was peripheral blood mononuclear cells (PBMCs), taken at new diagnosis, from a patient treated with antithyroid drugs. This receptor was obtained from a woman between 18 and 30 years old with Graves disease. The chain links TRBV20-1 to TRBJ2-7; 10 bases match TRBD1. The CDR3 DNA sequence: TGCAGTCCTGAGGGGGGACAGGGGACCTACGAGCAGTACTTC. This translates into CSPEGGQGTYEQYF.